This record looks at one T cell receptor beta chain sequence and its context. The antigen is undetermined. This CDR3 spans 13 amino acids. V was clipped by 0 bases and J by 6 bases, with 8 bases between them. Germline V gene lookup returns CDR1 SGHDT and CDR2 YYEEEE. The entry originates in a study of cytomegalovirus exposure and HLA in healthy donors. Across the whole study: Out of fewer than 400 genotyped donors, roughly 83% belonged to the Caucasian-associated ancestry cluster. General observations from the study: The investigators catalogued 150 to 200 TCR beta chains as cytomegalovirus-associated.

The study ran its PCR with 60 Vbeta and 13 Jbeta primers. Original analysis: A follow-up analysis tallied approximately 85 million unique TCR beta chains, approximately 11 million shared. TCRdb's table, derived via immunoSEQ multiplex PCR, lists solely in-frame clones and lacks some. V and J calls and clone size come straight from that table; D and trimming were deduced from the DNA. The table shows 170,000 or so clones, with approximately 78% occurring only once. This chain links TRBV5-6 with TRBJ2-3, with D hard to call. The source is a woman aged 40-49 years in good health and CMV-seronegative. Material: PBMCs. In DNA, the CDR3 is TGTGCCAGCAGCTTGGGGGCCCCGGATACGCAGTATTTT. The encoded protein is CASSLGAPDTQYF.